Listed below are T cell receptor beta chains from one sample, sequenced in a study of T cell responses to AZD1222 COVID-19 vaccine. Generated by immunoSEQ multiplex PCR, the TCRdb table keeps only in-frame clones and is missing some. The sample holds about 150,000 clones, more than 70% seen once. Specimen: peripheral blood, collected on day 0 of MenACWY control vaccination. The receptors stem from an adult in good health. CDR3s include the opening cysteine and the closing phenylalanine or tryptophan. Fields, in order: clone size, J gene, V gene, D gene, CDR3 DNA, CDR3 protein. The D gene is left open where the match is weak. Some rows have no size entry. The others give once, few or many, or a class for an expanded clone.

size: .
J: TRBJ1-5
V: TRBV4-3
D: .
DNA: TGCGCCAGCAGCCAAAAGTTAAACAATCAGCCCCAGCATTTT
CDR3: CASSQKLNNQPQHF

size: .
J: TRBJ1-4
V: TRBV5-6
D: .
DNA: TGTGCCAGCAGCTTGGACGCGACAGAGAATGAAAAACTGTTTTTT
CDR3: CASSLDATENEKLFF

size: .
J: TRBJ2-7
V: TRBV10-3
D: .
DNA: TGTGCCATAATGACAGCAGGGAATGAGCAGTACTTC
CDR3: CAIMTAGNEQYF

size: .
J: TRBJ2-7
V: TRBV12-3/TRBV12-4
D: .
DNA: TGTGCCAGCACTGGGACATCATCTGACCAGCAGTACTTC
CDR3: CASTGTSSDQQYF

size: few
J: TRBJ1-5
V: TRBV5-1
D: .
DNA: TGCGCCAGCAGCTTCCAGGGGTTGGATCAGCCCCAGCATTTT
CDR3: CASSFQGLDQPQHF

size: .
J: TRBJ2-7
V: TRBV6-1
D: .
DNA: TGTGCCAGCAGTGAAGAATGGGGCAGAACCTACGAGCAGTACTTC
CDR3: CASSEEWGRTYEQYF

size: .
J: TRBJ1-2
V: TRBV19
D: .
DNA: TGTGCCAGTAGTAGCTTGACAGGAACCTATGGCTACACCTTC
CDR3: CASSSLTGTYGYTF

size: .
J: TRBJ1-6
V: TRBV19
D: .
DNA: TGTGCCAGTAGTATTACGGTCGGCTCCTATAATTCACCCCTCCACTTT
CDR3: CASSITVGSYNSPLHF

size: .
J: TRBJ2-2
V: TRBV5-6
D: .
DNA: TGTGCCAGCAGCTTGGACGGACGGCGCACCGGGGAGCTGTTTTTT
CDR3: CASSLDGRRTGELFF

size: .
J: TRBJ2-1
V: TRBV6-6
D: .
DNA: TGTGCCAGCAGTTACCCTGGACAGTCCAATGAGCAGTTCTTC
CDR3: CASSYPGQSNEQFF

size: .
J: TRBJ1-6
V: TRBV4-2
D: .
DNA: TGTGCCAGCAGCCAAGATCGCGGCAGATCGTATAATTCACCCCTCCACTTT
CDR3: CASSQDRGRSYNSPLHF

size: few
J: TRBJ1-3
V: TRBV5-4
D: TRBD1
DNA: TGTGCCAGCAGTTCGGGACAGTCAGGTGGAAACACCATATATTTT
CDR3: CASSSGQSGGNTIYF

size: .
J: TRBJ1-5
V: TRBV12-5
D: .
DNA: TGTGCTAGTGGTTTGAACAGGGAGTATAGCAATCAGCCCCAGCATTTT
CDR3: CASGLNREYSNQPQHF

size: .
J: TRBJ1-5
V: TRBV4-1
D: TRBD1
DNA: TGCGCCAGCAGCCCCCTCGAATCGGCGGGACAGGGCAATCAGCCCCAGCATTTT
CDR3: CASSPLESAGQGNQPQHF

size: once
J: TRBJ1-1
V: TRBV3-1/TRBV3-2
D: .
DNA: TGTGCCAGCAGCCAAGGTCAGGGTGAAGCTTTCTTT
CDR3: CASSQGQGEAFF

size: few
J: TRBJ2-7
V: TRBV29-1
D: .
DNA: TGCAGCGTTGCGTCCCCCCGCTCCTACGAGCAGTACTTC
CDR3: CSVASPRSYEQYF

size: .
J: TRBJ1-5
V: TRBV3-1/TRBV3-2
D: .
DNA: TGTGCCAGCAGCACGCGACACCAGGATCAGCCCCAGCATTTT
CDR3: CASSTRHQDQPQHF

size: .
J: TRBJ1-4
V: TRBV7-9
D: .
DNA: TGTGCCAGCAGCGAGTACGGGACGGTTGAAAAACTGTTTTTT
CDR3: CASSEYGTVEKLFF

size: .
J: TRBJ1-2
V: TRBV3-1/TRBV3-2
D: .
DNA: TGTGCCAGCAGCCAAGTGACAAGTGGCTACACCTTC
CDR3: CASSQVTSGYTF

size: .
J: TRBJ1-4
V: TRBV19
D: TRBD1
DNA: TGTGCCAGTAGTATAGAAACAGGGGGATCGGGGGAAAAACTGTTTTTT
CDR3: CASSIETGGSGEKLFF

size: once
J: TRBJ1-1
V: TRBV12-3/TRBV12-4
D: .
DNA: TGTGCCAGCAGATACAGCACTGAAGCTTTCTTT
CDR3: CASRYSTEAFF

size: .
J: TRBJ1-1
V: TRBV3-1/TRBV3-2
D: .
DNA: TGTGCCAGCAGTTCATCTATGAACACTGAAGCTTTCTTT
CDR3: CASSSSMNTEAFF

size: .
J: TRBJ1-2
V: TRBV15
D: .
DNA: TGTGCCACCAGCAGAGAACCGCGGGGCCCAAGTTATGGCTACACCTTC
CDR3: CATSREPRGPSYGYTF

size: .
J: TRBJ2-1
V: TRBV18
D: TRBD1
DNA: TGTGCCAGCTCAGGCACCGGGACAGATCCCTCCAATGAGCAGTTCTTC
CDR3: CASSGTGTDPSNEQFF

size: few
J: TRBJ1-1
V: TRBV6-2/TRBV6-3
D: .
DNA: TGTGCCAGCAGTTACTCTGAAGTTCTCACTGAAGCTTTCTTT
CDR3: CASSYSEVLTEAFF

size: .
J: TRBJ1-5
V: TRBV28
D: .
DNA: TGTGCCAGCAAAGCCGTGACAGGTAGAAATCAGCCCCAGCATTTT
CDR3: CASKAVTGRNQPQHF

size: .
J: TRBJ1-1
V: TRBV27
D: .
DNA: TGTGCCAGCAGTTTAGGGCAGTCGAACACTGAAGCTTTCTTT
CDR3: CASSLGQSNTEAFF

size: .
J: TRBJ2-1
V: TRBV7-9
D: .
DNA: TGTGCCAGCAGCTTAGACGGGTCACGGGCAGGGGTCAATGAGCAGTTCTTC
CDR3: CASSLDGSRAGVNEQFF

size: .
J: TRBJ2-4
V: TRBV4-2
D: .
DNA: TGTGCCAGCAGCCAAGAGGGAGTTGAGGCCAAAAACATTCAGTACTTC
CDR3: CASSQEGVEAKNIQYF

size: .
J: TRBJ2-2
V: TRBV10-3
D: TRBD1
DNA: TGTGCCATCAGTGGTTCGGACAGGGCCGGGGAGCTGTTTTTT
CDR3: CAISGSDRAGELFF

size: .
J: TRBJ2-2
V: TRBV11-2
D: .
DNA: TGTGCCAGCAGCTTGTTGATAGGCGCCGGGGAGCTGTTTTTT
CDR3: CASSLLIGAGELFF

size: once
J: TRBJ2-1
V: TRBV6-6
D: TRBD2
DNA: TGTGCCAGCAGTCCCGGGACTAGCGGGCCTGCCCTGGCCTACAATGAGCAGTTCTTC
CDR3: CASSPGTSGPALAYNEQFF

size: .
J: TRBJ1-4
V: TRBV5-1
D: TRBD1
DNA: TGCGCCAGCAGCTCGGGGACAGTTAATGAAAAACTGTTTTTT
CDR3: CASSSGTVNEKLFF

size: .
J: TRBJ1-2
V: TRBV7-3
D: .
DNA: TGTGCCAGCAGCTTATCCCGGGACGGGAACTATGGCTACACCTTC
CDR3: CASSLSRDGNYGYTF

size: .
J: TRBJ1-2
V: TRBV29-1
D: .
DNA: TGCAGCCTCCGGGCCACAGATGGGGGCTACACCTTC
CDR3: CSLRATDGGYTF

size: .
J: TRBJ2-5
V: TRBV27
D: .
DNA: TGTGCCAGCAGTTTCCGGGGTGGGGAGACCCAGTACTTC
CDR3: CASSFRGGETQYF

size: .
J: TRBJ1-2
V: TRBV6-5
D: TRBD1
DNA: TGTGCCAGCAGTAGCCGACAGGGTGGCTACACCTTC
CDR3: CASSSRQGGYTF

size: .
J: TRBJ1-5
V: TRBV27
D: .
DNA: TGTGCCACAGGAGGGGACCCGGATCAGCCCCAGCATTTT
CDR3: CATGGDPDQPQHF

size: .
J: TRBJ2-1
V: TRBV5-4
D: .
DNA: TGTGCCAGCAGAAATCCCAATAGGGGAGAGGGCGAGCAGTTCTTC
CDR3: CASRNPNRGEGEQFF

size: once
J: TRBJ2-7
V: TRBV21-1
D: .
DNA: TGTGCCAGCAGCAATGGCCCCCGGGACAGAACCTACGAGCAGTACTTC
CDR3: CASSNGPRDRTYEQYF

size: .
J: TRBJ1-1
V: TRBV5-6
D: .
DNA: TGTGCCAGCAGCTTTTTTGGCACTGAAGCTTTCTTT
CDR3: CASSFFGTEAFF

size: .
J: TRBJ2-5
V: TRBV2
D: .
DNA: TGTGCCAGCAGTGACGGGACAGAGACCCAGTACTTC
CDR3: CASSDGTETQYF

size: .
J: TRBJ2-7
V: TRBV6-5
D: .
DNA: TGTGCCAGCAGCGAGACAGGAATCAACGAGCAGTACTTC
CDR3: CASSETGINEQYF

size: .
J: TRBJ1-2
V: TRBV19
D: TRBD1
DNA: TGTGCCAGTAGTATAGGACAGGGGGCTGTCTATGGCTACACCTTC
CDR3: CASSIGQGAVYGYTF

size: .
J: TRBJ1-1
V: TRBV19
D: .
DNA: TGTGCCAGTAGAATTAGTTCGGGGAGAGGAGGAACTGAAGCTTTCTTT
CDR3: CASRISSGRGGTEAFF

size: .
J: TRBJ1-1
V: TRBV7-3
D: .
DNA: TGTGCCAGCAGCGCGCGAACAGGATTGAACACTGAAGCTTTCTTT
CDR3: CASSARTGLNTEAFF

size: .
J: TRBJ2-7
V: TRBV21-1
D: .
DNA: TGTGCCAGCAGCATCTGGGGGCTAGCGGGAGGAGGTTACTACGAGCAGTACTTC
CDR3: CASSIWGLAGGGYYEQYF

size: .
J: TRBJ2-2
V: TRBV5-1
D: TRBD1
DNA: TGCGCCAGCAGTCTCGGACAGGGCCCCGGGGAGCTGTTTTTT
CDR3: CASSLGQGPGELFF

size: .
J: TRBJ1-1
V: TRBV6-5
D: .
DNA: TGTGCCAGCAGGTCTCAAGGGTGGGAAACCGAAGCTTTCTTT
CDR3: CASRSQGWETEAFF

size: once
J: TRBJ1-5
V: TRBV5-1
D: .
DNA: TGCGCCAGCAGCTTGGGGGGGGTCCCCAATCAGCCCCAGCATTTT
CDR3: CASSLGGVPNQPQHF

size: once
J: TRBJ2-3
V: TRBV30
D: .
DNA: TGTGCCTGTAGGGTCTCAGGATATACGCAGTATTTT
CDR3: CACRVSGYTQYF

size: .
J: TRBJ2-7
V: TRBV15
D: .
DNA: TGTGCCACCAGCACGAGCGTAGGCAATCCCTCCTTC
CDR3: CATSTSVGNPSF

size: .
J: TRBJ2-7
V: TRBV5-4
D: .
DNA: TGTGCCAGCAGCCCCGAAGGAGGTATCGACGAGCAGTACTTC
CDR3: CASSPEGGIDEQYF

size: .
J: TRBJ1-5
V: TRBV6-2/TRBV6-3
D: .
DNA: TGTGCCAGCAGTGCCGGTTATCAGCCCCAGCATTTT
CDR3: CASSAGYQPQHF

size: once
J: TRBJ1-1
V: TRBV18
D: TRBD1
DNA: TGTGCCAGCTCATCCAGGACAGGGGACACTGAAGCTTTCTTT
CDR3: CASSSRTGDTEAFF